One sample yielded the 13 T cell receptor beta chains listed below, sequenced in a study of blood T cell repertoires in COVID-19 (dated by TCRdb to 2020 to 2022). The library was made by the immunoSEQ multiplex PCR assay. TCRdb took this table from immuneACCESS and kept in-frame rearrangements with V and J called. Such tables lack part of the clones; where checked against another copy, unresolved V genes explain under half of the gap, and the rest is unexplained. This sample comprises about 90,000 clones, 85% of them detected only once. The top ten clones comprise around 3.1% of the sample. Sequenced: peripheral blood. These receptors were collected from a man aged 45-65 years with acute or convalescent COVID-19.

The chain uses TRBV5-1 and TRBJ2-3, with D possibly matching TRBD2 (5 bases). CDR1 is SGHRS and CDR2 is YFSETQ in the germline V gene. Trimming took off 4 bases at V and 5 bases at J, with 11 bases between the two ends. The CDR3 contains 13 residues. The CDR3: CASSPRTEDTQYF. CDR3 DNA sequence: TGCGCCAGCAGCCCTCGGACTGAAGATACGCAGTATTTT.

The V and J genes are TRBV5-5 and TRBJ2-7, with TRBD2 matching 10 bases. The CDR3 loop spans 15 amino acids. The J segment lost 2 bases and the V segment lost 4 bases, leaving 6 bases of the junction unmatched. In germline, CDR1 is SGHKS, CDR2 YYEKEE (reference sequence). In DNA, the CDR3 is TGTGCCAGCAGCCCCCACCTAGCGGGGGCCTACGAGCAGTACTTC. This encodes CASSPHLAGAYEQYF.

The genes are TRBV14 and TRBJ2-5, with TRBD2 matching over 7 bases. Germline CDR1 is SGHDN and CDR2 is FVKESK. The CDR3 is 15 amino acids. The J segment lost 5 bases and the V segment lost 4 bases, leaving 10 bases of the junction unmatched. CDR3 residues: CASSRRAGNYETQYF. The CDR3 DNA sequence: TGTGCCAGCAGCCGTCGAGCGGGAAATTATGAGACCCAGTACTTC.

In DNA form, the CDR3 reads TGCGCCAGCAGCCAAGAGGGGGGGGAATACTACAATGAGCAGTTCTTC. Translating gives CASSQEGGEYYNEQFF. V usage is TRBV4-3 and J usage is TRBJ2-1; 7 nucleotides agree with TRBD2. After removal of 0 bases from V and 3 bases from J, the junction contained 5 bases not matched to a gene. This CDR3 has 16 residues. Germline V gene data show CDR1 as LGHNA and CDR2 as YSLEER.

The gene calls are TRBV7-9 and TRBJ2-3; tentative D call: TRBD1 (6 bases). This CDR3 is 15 amino acids long. Germline CDR1 reads SEHNR; CDR2 reads FQNEAQ (reference sequence). V was clipped by 5 bases and J by 7 bases, with 19 bases between them. The CDR3 sequence is CASSPRTVGAYTQYF. CDR3 in DNA: TGTGCCAGCAGCCCCCGGACAGTCGGGGCCTATACGCAGTATTTT.

In its sample, this clone was seen a few times. CDR3 DNA sequence: TGTGCCAGCAGCTTGGAGGGAAACACTGAAGCTTTCTTT. It specifies CASSLEGNTEAFF. The chain links TRBV7-6 to TRBJ1-1; the D is unclear. There are 13 residues in the CDR3. The germline gives CDR1 SGHVS, CDR2 FNYEAQ. Trimming removed 3 bases at V and 2 bases at J, with 7 bases between.

V usage is TRBV6-5 and J usage is TRBJ2-1, with 7 positions matching TRBD2. The junction had 10 bases not matched to a gene; V was cut back by 7 bases and J by 10 bases. Germline CDR1 reads MNHEY; CDR2 reads SVGAGI. The CDR3 runs to 13 residues. The CDR3 sequence: CASTPAGLREQFF. The CDR3 nucleotides read TGTGCCAGCACTCCAGCGGGATTGAGGGAGCAGTTCTTC.

The V gene is TRBV4-3, the J gene TRBJ1-6; perhaps TRBD1 as D (5 bases). Germline CDR1 is LGHNA and CDR2 is YSLEER. This CDR3 spans 13 amino acids. The chain's CDR3 is CAGGNGVNSPLHF. The CDR3 region has the DNA TGCGCGGGGGGAAATGGTGTCAATTCACCCCTCCACTTT.

This rearrangement joins TRBV25-1 to TRBJ2-1, with TRBD1 matching over 9 bases. J lost 8 bases, V lost 3 bases, and 8 bases had no gene match. This CDR3 comprises 15 residues. The germline gives CDR1 MGHDK, CDR2 SYGVNS. CDR3 nucleotides: TGTGCCAGCAGTGACCCGGGACAGGGAACCCATGAGCAGTTCTTC. Protein: CASSDPGQGTHEQFF.

This chain links TRBV7-2 with TRBJ2-1; D might be TRBD2 (6 bases). The CDR3 is 14 residues long. Germline V CDR1 and CDR2: SGHTA, FQGNSA. Between the trimmed V and J ends, which lost 5 bases and 6 bases, there was a span of 14 bases. The CDR3 reads CASSEGTRANEQFF. In nucleotides, the CDR3 is TGTGCCAGCAGCGAAGGGACTCGCGCCAATGAGCAGTTCTTC.

The rearrangement links TRBV7-2 to TRBJ2-3; the match to TRBD2 covers 12 bases. CDR1 is SGHTA and CDR2 is FQGNSA in the germline V gene. V was pared by 0 bases and J by 5 bases, with 3 bases of the junction left unmatched. The CDR3 covers 16 residues. The CDR3 spells CASSLALAGGLDTQYF. The DNA of the CDR3 is TGTGCCAGCAGCTTAGCCCTAGCGGGGGGGCTAGATACGCAGTATTTT.

This rearrangement joins TRBV5-1 to TRBJ1-2, with 7 bases that match TRBD1. With 2 bases clipped from V and 0 bases from J, the junction kept 4 bases outside the gene matches. This CDR3 has 15 residues. Germline assignment: CDR1 SGHRS and CDR2 YFSETQ. The chain's CDR3 is CASSLAQGTNYGYTF. The CDR3 DNA follows: TGCGCCAGCAGCTTAGCACAGGGGACTAACTATGGCTACACCTTC. The whole variable domain, filled in from reference TRBV5-1 and TRBJ1-2, reads KAGVTQTPRYLIKTRGQQVTLSCSPISGHRSVSWYQQTPGQGLQFLFEYFSETQRNKGNFPGRFSGRQFSNSRSEMNVSTLELGDSALYLCASSLAQGTNYGYTFGSGTRLTVV.

The chain is built from TRBV30 and TRBJ2-5; D is perhaps TRBD1 (6 bases). The CDR3 has 11 residues. Trimming stripped 5 bases from V and 7 bases from J, with 11 bases between. The germline CDR1 and CDR2 sequences are GTSNPN and SVGIG (reference sequence). CDR3 in amino acids: CAWERDTTQYF. As DNA, the CDR3 is TGTGCCTGGGAAAGGGACACGACCCAGTACTTC.